This T cell receptor (beta chain) was sequenced in a study of cytomegalovirus exposure and HLA in healthy donors. At the level of the study: In terms of ancestry, the Caucasian-associated cluster contained about four fifths of the approximately 400 genotyped donors.

Whole-study findings and limits: The authors later found HLA-associated TCR beta chains more clonally expanded than equally common others.

The PCR used 60 Vbeta and 13 Jbeta primers. Clones were sequenced by immunoSEQ multiplex PCR, and TCRdb holds only the in-frame ones, with some missing. The data contain about 130,000 clones, approximately 70% of them seen just once; the ten biggest clones take up 2.1%. Donors consisted of healthy bone marrow donors. Germline V gene data show CDR1 as WSHSY and CDR2 as SAAADI. The CDR3 sequence is 13 residues long. V shed 9 bases, J shed 4 bases, and the junction held 7 bases outside the gene matches. As regards this clone: The antigen is undetermined.

This TCR was sampled from a woman aged 60-75 years in good health and CMV-seropositive. The J gene is TRBJ1-1, the V gene TRBV10-2; 8 bases are shared with TRBD1. Sequenced material: PBMCs. CDR3 protein: CASTGGTFTEAFF. CDR3 sequence (DNA): TGCGCCAGTACAGGGGGGACCTTCACTGAAGCTTTCTTT.